This T cell receptor beta chain was captured in a study of T cell repertoires in cytomegalovirus infection. The CDR3 sequence is 16 residues long. V gave up 1 base and J gave up 7 bases, with 17 bases separating them. CDR1 is LGHNA and CDR2 is YNFKEQ in the germline V gene. In this sample, this clonotype turned up a few times. Its antigen is as yet unknown. Each CDR3 protein gets one entry after TCRdb re-called the reads with MiXCR. The data hold approximately 730,000 distinct CDR3 sequences, with around 35% observed a single time. V usage is TRBV4-2 and J usage is TRBJ2-1, with a possible D match to TRBD2 (7 bases). Sequencing was performed on cultured PBMCs, taken from culture after CMV antigen stimulation. The receptor was isolated from a human donor in good health (CMV status not recorded). Some clones in this sample may be carry-over from other donors' samples. CDR3 coding DNA: TGTGCCAGCAGCCAAGGGGGGGGGGCCGGACGAAATGAGCAGTTCTTC. Translated: CASSQGGGAGRNEQFF.